This T cell receptor (beta chain) was captured by sequencing in a study of cytomegalovirus exposure and HLA in healthy donors. There are 13 residues in the CDR3. Germline CDR1 is MNHEY and CDR2 is SMNVEV (reference sequence). Trimming took off 3 bases at V and 6 bases at J, with 11 bases between the two ends. This clone occurred once. In the PCR, 60 Vbeta and 13 Jbeta primers were used. Measured with immunoSEQ multiplex PCR; TCRdb has only the in-frame clones, and not every one. The sample yields just under 95,000 clones, around 77% seen once. Source material: PBMCs. This TCR was sampled from a man aged 45-60 years in good health and CMV-seropositive. The chain couples TRBV27 to TRBJ1-2; D is possibly TRBD1 (5 bases). The CDR3 sequence: CASSFGQGDGYTF. The CDR3 nucleotides are TGTGCCAGCAGTTTTGGTCAGGGCGATGGCTACACCTTC.